These 18 T cell receptor beta chains were sequenced from one sample in a study of blood T cell repertoires in COVID-19. Libraries were prepared by immunoSEQ multiplex PCR; TCRdb keeps only in-frame clonotypes and omits some of them. The table includes 200,000 to 250,000 clones, around 81% detected once. The sequencing sample was made of peripheral blood. Receptor source: a man aged 30 to 45 who had recovered from COVID-19.

This chain links TRBV7-9 with TRBJ2-5; 12 nucleotides align to TRBD2. With V trimmed by 8 bases and J by 5 bases, 3 bases remained unmatched. Looked up from germline, CDR1 is SEHNR and CDR2 is FQNEAQ (reference sequence). The CDR3 has 13 residues. CDR3 in amino acids: CASRGLAGETQYF. CDR3 nucleotides: TGTGCCAGCCGCGGACTAGCGGGGGAGACCCAGTACTTC.

V and J are TRBV6-5 and TRBJ2-6; TRBD1 matches at 7 bases. This CDR3 spans 14 amino acids. Germline-derived CDR1 and CDR2 are MNHEY and SVGAGI. The junction had 3 bases not matched to a gene; V was cut back by 6 bases and J by 4 bases. Here the CDR3 reads CASRTGYGANVLTF. The CDR3 DNA sequence: TGTGCCAGCAGGACAGGGTACGGGGCCAACGTCCTGACTTTC.

The chain's CDR3 is CASSEGAGAETQYF. The CDR3 nucleotides read TGCGCCAGCAGTGAGGGGGCAGGGGCGGAGACCCAGTACTTC. V gene TRBV10-1 combines with J gene TRBJ2-5; tentatively, D is TRBD1 (6 bases). CDR3 length: 14 residues. Germline V CDR1 and CDR2: WNHNN, SYGVQD (reference sequence). The ends were cut back, 2 bases at V and 5 bases at J, with 12 bases in the middle.

This chain joins TRBV5-1 and TRBJ2-7, with TRBD2 matching over 8 bases. Germline lookup yields CDR1 SGHRS and CDR2 YFSETQ. The CDR3 runs 16 residues. V lost 0 bases and J lost 2; bases outside the gene matches: 7. The CDR3 coding sequence is TGCGCCAGCAGCTTGGCCGGGGGGGGCGAACCCTACGAGCAGTACTTC. It yields the protein CASSLAGGGEPYEQYF.

This sequence joins TRBV19 and TRBJ1-6; 7 bases are a match to TRBD1. Germline lookup yields CDR1 LNHDA and CDR2 SQIVND (reference sequence). V lost 3 bases, J lost 0 bases, and 17 bases stayed unmatched. CDR3 length: 21 residues. The CDR3 loop reads CASSMGTWRTGLSSYNSPLHF. The DNA for the CDR3 is TGTGCCAGTAGTATGGGAACGTGGCGGACAGGACTGAGCTCCTATAATTCACCCCTCCACTTT.

This clone was observed a single time. The chain uses TRBV3-1 (or the pseudogene TRBV3-2) and TRBJ1-5; D might be TRBD1 (5 bases). V lost 2 bases to trimming and J lost 3 bases, with 8 bases between them. This CDR3 is built from 14 residues. Germline values: CDR1 LGHDT, CDR2 YNNKEL (reference sequence). As DNA, the CDR3 is TGTGCCAGCAGCCAATCAGGGTACAATCAGCCCCAGCATTTT. It yields the protein CASSQSGYNQPQHF.

The V and J genes are TRBV5-6 and TRBJ2-7, with D perhaps TRBD1 (5 bases). In germline, CDR1 is SGHDT, CDR2 YYEEEE. The CDR3 length is 16 residues. Deletions cut 4 bases from V and 3 bases from J, with 20 bases between. CDR3 coding DNA: TGTGCCAGCAGCCAGGGTGCCAGGACAAGCCACTACGAGCAGTACTTC. Amino acids: CASSQGARTSHYEQYF.

The CDR3 loop is CASSTGRENTDTQYF. As DNA, the CDR3 is TGTGCCAGCAGTACGGGACGGGAGAACACAGATACGCAGTATTTT. The chain employs TRBV6-5 and TRBJ2-3; perhaps TRBD2 as D (6 bases). The CDR3 loop spans 15 amino acids. Trimming shortened V by 5 bases and J by 2 bases, and 14 bases separated the two germline ends. CDR1 is MNHEY and CDR2 is SVGAGI in the germline V gene.

This clone occurred once. The chain carries TRBV20-1 and TRBJ2-7; possible D gene TRBD1, 6 bases. Between the trimmed V and J ends, which lost 6 bases and 2 bases, there was a span of 8 bases. The CDR3 sequence is 11 residues long. CDR1 and CDR2 (germline): DFQATT, SNEGSKA (reference sequence). The DNA of the CDR3 is TGCAGTGCAGACAGGCCCTACGAGCAGTACGTC. Its translation is CSADRPYEQYV.

The V gene is TRBV6-1, the J gene TRBJ1-4; D ambiguous. Germline CDR1 reads MNHNS; CDR2 reads SASEGT. The CDR3 contains 16 residues. V gave up 0 bases and J gave up 3 bases, with 11 bases separating them. The CDR3 nucleotides are TGTGCCAGCAGTGAAGCAGGAGGGAATTCTAATGAAAAACTGTTTTTT. This translates into CASSEAGGNSNEKLFF.

The rearrangement links TRBV28 to TRBJ1-2; tentatively, D is TRBD1 (6 bases). V was pared by 8 bases and J by 6 bases, with 16 bases between. The CDR3 spans 13 residues. The germline V gene has CDR1 MDHEN and CDR2 SYDVKM. CDR3 nucleotides: TGTGCCAGCGGTATACAGGGAAGGAATGGCTACACCTTC. Its protein is CASGIQGRNGYTF.

The chain is built from TRBV2 and TRBJ1-2; 9 nucleotides agree with TRBD1. This CDR3 has 13 residues. Unmatched junction bases numbered 4, after V lost 8 bases and J lost 3 bases. Germline V gene data show CDR1 as SNHLY and CDR2 as FYNNEI. CDR3 residues: CASDTGGYYGYTF. The CDR3 nucleotides are TGTGCCAGCGACACAGGGGGCTACTATGGCTACACCTTC.

This clone was observed a handful of times. V gene TRBV11-2 combines with J gene TRBJ2-2; the match to TRBD1 covers 9 bases. Germline assignment: CDR1 SGHAT and CDR2 FQNNGV. With V trimmed by 5 bases and J by 3 bases, 4 bases remained unmatched. This CDR3 region has 15 residues. CDR3 nucleotides: TGTGCCAGCAGCCTACAGGGGGCTGACACCGGGGAGCTGTTTTTT. Translation: CASSLQGADTGELFF. Supplemented by reference TRBV11-2 and TRBJ2-2, the full variable domain reads EAGVAQSPRYKIIEKRQSVAFWCNPISGHATLYWYQQILGQGPKLLIQFQNNGVVDDSQLPKDRFSAERLKGVDSTLKIQPAKLEDSAVYLCASSLQGADTGELFFGEGSRLTVL.

A single count supports this clone. The genes are TRBV24-1 and TRBJ1-1, with 7 bases fitting TRBD1. The germline V gene encodes CDR1 KGHDR and CDR2 SFDVKD. This CDR3 comprises 17 residues. V gave up 4 bases and J gave up 4 bases; unmatched junction bases: 14. The CDR3 coding sequence is TGTGCCACCAGTGACCTTAGGGGGCAGGGGTCCCCCACTGAAGCTTTCTTT. Amino acids: CATSDLRGQGSPTEAFF.

This clone was detected once. The chain uses TRBV12-5 and TRBJ2-1; the D gene is possibly TRBD2 (7 bases). Germline V gene data show CDR1 as LGHNT and CDR2 as FRNRAP. Trimming took off 7 bases at V and 9 bases at J, with 28 bases between the two ends. This CDR3 is built from 17 residues. The CDR3 nucleotides read TGTGCTAGTGCTCGAAGGGGGGGGGCCATGACCCAGGGTGAGCAGTTCTTC. It is translated as CASARRGGAMTQGEQFF.

The rearrangement joins TRBV7-3 to TRBJ2-5, with D possibly matching TRBD2 (6 bases). This CDR3 region has 14 residues. The V end lost 0 bases, the J end lost 4 bases, and 9 bases lay between the germline ends. Germline V lookup: CDR1 SGHTA, CDR2 FQGTGA. The CDR3 spells CASSLTGGSETQYF. DNA for the CDR3: TGTGCCAGCAGCTTAACGGGGGGTTCAGAGACCCAGTACTTC.

The chain uses TRBV6-1 and TRBJ2-1, with 10 bases fitting TRBD2. The CDR3 has 14 amino acids. Trimming cost V 3 bases and J 7 bases; bases outside gene matches: 3. In germline, CDR1 is MNHNS, CDR2 SASEGT. The CDR3 sequence is CASSELAGANEQFF. The CDR3 nucleotides read TGTGCCAGCAGTGAGCTAGCGGGAGCTAATGAGCAGTTCTTC.

This chain joins TRBV3-1 (or the pseudogene TRBV3-2) and TRBJ1-1; 7 nucleotides line up with TRBD1. Germline CDR1 reads LGHDT; CDR2 reads YNNKEL (reference sequence). This CDR3 is 15 amino acids long. V lost 1 base and J lost 2; bases outside the gene matches: 4. The CDR3 DNA reads as TGTGCCAGCAGCCAAGGGGACAGATTAAACACTGAAGCTTTCTTT. It codes for CASSQGDRLNTEAFF.